The 22 T cell receptor beta chains presented below share a single source sample, sequenced in a study of T cell responses to AZD1222 COVID-19 vaccine. The method was immunoSEQ multiplex PCR; TCRdb's version includes in-frame clones alone and lacks a portion of them. The table includes more than 150,000 clones, approximately 91% detected once. The source was peripheral blood, collected 28 days after the second AZD1222 dose. The source is an adult who received the AZD1222 COVID-19 vaccine.

This clone is a singleton in its sample. This chain joins TRBV5-1 and TRBJ2-3; D perhaps matches TRBD1 (6 bases). The germline gives CDR1 SGHRS, CDR2 YFSETQ. This CDR3 spans 14 amino acids. The ends were cut back, 5 bases at V and 0 bases at J, with 10 bases in the middle. This CDR3 reads CASRKQGSTDTQYF. CDR3 bases: TGCGCCAGCAGAAAACAGGGTAGCACAGATACGCAGTATTTT.

This rearrangement joins TRBV4-1 to TRBJ2-5, with D possibly being TRBD2 (6 bases). Trimming took off 0 bases at V and 2 bases at J, with 10 bases between the two ends. The CDR3 runs 15 residues. The germline V gene encodes CDR1 MGHRA and CDR2 YSYEKL. CDR3 amino acids: CASSQERREQETQYF. In DNA form, the CDR3 reads TGCGCCAGCAGCCAAGAGAGGCGGGAACAAGAGACCCAGTACTTC.

Of note for this clone: Other DNA variants within this sample encode the same CDR3. The chain combines TRBV15 with TRBJ1-3, with D possibly TRBD1 on 5 matching bases. Germline V CDR1 and CDR2: LNHNV, YYDKDF (reference sequence). V shed 0 bases and J shed 1 base, with 7 bases lying between them. The CDR3 is 15 residues long. CDR3 in amino acids: CATSRDRGSGNTIYF. The CDR3 bases are TGTGCCACCAGCAGAGATCGGGGGTCTGGAAACACCATATATTTT.

The chain employs TRBV27 and TRBJ2-1; weak D call: TRBD1 (6 bases). The length of the CDR3 is 16 residues. The V gene's germline CDR1 is MNHEY and CDR2 SMNVEV (reference sequence). V dropped 0 bases and J dropped 0 bases, with 9 bases sitting between them. CDR3 residues: CASSLSGASSYNEQFF. CDR3 in DNA: TGTGCCAGCAGTTTATCGGGGGCAAGCTCCTACAATGAGCAGTTCTTC.

This clone was picked up a small number of times. Additional DNA sequences in this sample encode the identical CDR3. The genes are TRBV3-1 (or the pseudogene TRBV3-2) and TRBJ2-6; D ambiguous. The CDR3 totals 13 residues. V lost 3 bases and J lost 1, with 1 base in between. Germline CDR1 is LGHDT and CDR2 is YNNKEL (reference sequence). In DNA, the CDR3 is TGTGCCAGCAGCCAGTCTGGGGCCAACGTCCTGACTTTC. It specifies CASSQSGANVLTF.

This CDR3 reads CASSSILGDRLLYGYTF. CDR3 bases: TGTGCCAGCAGCAGTATCTTAGGGGACAGACTATTATATGGCTACACCTTC. This rearrangement joins TRBV21-1 to TRBJ1-2; the D call in the table, TRBD1, was not verified against the DNA. TRBV21-1 is designated a pseudogene. This CDR3 spans 17 amino acids.

The chain carries TRBV12-5 and TRBJ1-1; D is possibly TRBD1 (5 bases). The germline V gene encodes CDR1 LGHNT and CDR2 FRNRAP. V gave up 6 bases and J gave up 4 bases, with 12 bases separating them. The CDR3 contains 13 residues. CDR3: CASGIDGGTEAFF. CDR3 coding DNA: TGTGCTAGTGGCATCGACGGGGGCACTGAAGCTTTCTTT.

The rearrangement links TRBV7-6 to TRBJ1-4, with no clear D. CDR1 and CDR2 from the germline V gene are SGHVS and FNYEAQ. The CDR3 totals 13 residues. Trimming stripped 3 bases from V and 7 bases from J, with 9 bases between. The CDR3 spells CASSFPTTEKLFF. The CDR3 coding sequence is TGTGCCAGCAGCTTCCCGACCACTGAAAAACTGTTTTTT.

This clone has a single count. This sequence joins TRBV7-8 and TRBJ1-1, with 7 bases matching TRBD1. The CDR3 length is 14 residues. In germline, CDR1 is SGHVS, CDR2 FQNEAQ. The junction had 10 bases not matched to a gene; V was cut back by 5 bases and J by 7 bases. In DNA, the CDR3 is TGTGCCAGCAGCGAACGGACAGGAACCTTTGAAGCTTTCTTT. Translating it yields CASSERTGTFEAFF.

The gene calls are TRBV18 and TRBJ1-5, with 8 bases identical to TRBD1. Trimming removed 1 base from V and 6 bases from J; junction bases left unmatched: 5. The CDR3 contains 15 residues. Per germline, CDR1 KGHSH and CDR2 LQKENI. CDR3 protein: CASSPLGTGGQPQHF. DNA for the CDR3: TGTGCCAGCTCACCACTGGGGACAGGTGGTCAGCCCCAGCATTTT.

The V call is TRBV7-3, the J call TRBJ1-1; weak D call: TRBD1 (5 bases). Germline CDR1 SGHTA, CDR2 FQGTGA. V shed 5 bases and J shed 2 bases, with 12 bases lying between them. The CDR3 covers 14 residues. The CDR3 loop reads CASSPDSQNTEAFF. The DNA of the CDR3 is TGTGCCAGCAGCCCTGACAGCCAAAACACTGAAGCTTTCTTT. The entire variable domain, with the rest obtained from reference TRBV7-3 and TRBJ1-1, is as follows: GAGVSQTPSNKVTEKGKYVELRCDPISGHTALYWYRQSLGQGPEFLIYFQGTGAADDSGLPNDRFFAVRPEGSVSTLKIQRTERGDSAVYLCASSPDSQNTEAFFGQGTRLTVV.

This clone was seen only once. The V gene is TRBV6-5, the J gene TRBJ1-1, with TRBD1 identical over 7 bases. The CDR3 spans 15 residues. The V gene's germline CDR1 is MNHEY and CDR2 SVGAGI. The ends lost 6 bases at V and 1 base at J; junction bases unmatched: 8. The CDR3 loop is CASRGPDRENTEAFF. Here the CDR3 DNA reads TGTGCCAGCAGGGGACCAGACAGGGAGAACACTGAAGCTTTCTTT.

The chain's CDR3 is CASSIRQGNGYGYTF. CDR3 DNA: TGTGCCAGCAGTATCCGACAGGGGAACGGCTATGGCTACACCTTC. The chain employs TRBV6-5 and TRBJ1-2; TRBD1 matches 8 bases. Per germline, CDR1 MNHEY and CDR2 SVGAGI. The J segment lost 4 bases and the V segment lost 5 bases, leaving 9 bases of the junction unmatched. The length of the CDR3 is 15 residues.

This chain connects TRBV2 to TRBJ1-3; 9 bases match TRBD1. Per germline, CDR1 SNHLY and CDR2 FYNNEI. The CDR3 contains 15 residues. Trimming at V came to 1 base and at J to 3 bases, leaving 1 base not matched to a gene. CDR3 region: CASSEDRGRGNTIYF. CDR3 DNA sequence: TGTGCCAGCAGTGAAGACAGGGGGCGTGGAAACACCATATATTTT.

This chain connects TRBV19 to TRBJ1-2; D unclear. The germline CDR1 and CDR2 sequences are LNHDA and SQIVND (reference sequence). The CDR3 sequence is 16 residues long. Between the trimmed V and J ends, which lost 3 bases and 4 bases, there was a span of 18 bases. DNA for the CDR3: TGTGCCAGTAGTATGACCCTCCAAACACAATTCTATGGCTACACCTTC. Protein sequence: CASSMTLQTQFYGYTF.

This chain uses TRBV6-1 with TRBJ2-1, with a tentative D call TRBD2 (5 bases). The CDR3 extends over 16 amino acids. Germline CDR1 is MNHNS and CDR2 is SASEGT. Trimming took 4 bases from V and 0 from J, leaving 13 bases between them. CDR3: CASSVRAENSYNEQFF. In DNA form, the CDR3 reads TGTGCCAGCAGTGTGAGAGCGGAAAACTCCTACAATGAGCAGTTCTTC.

Worth noting for this clone: This sample also contains other DNA sequences that code for the same CDR3. This chain uses TRBV6-5 with TRBJ1-3; TRBD1 is a possible D gene (5 bases). CDR3 length equals 15 residues. CDR1 is MNHEY, CDR2 SVGAGI, per germline. The V end was cut by 2 bases, the J end by 2 bases, with 10 bases between. CDR3 amino acids: CASSYREGAGNTIYF. The CDR3 DNA reads TGTGCCAGCAGTTACAGGGAAGGGGCTGGAAACACCATATATTTT.

The V and J genes are TRBV12-3 or TRBV12-4 and TRBJ1-1; no clear D gene. Deletions cut 9 bases from V and 1 base from J, with 9 bases between. The CDR3 is 12 residues long. CDR3 nucleotides: TGTGCCAGTCCGGGGAAGAACACTGAAGCTTTCTTT. Encoded protein: CASPGKNTEAFF.

J is TRBJ2-2 and V is TRBV7-6; D gene uncertain. CDR3 length equals 16 residues. The V end lost 1 base, the J end lost 5 bases, and 14 bases lay between the germline ends. Germline assignment: CDR1 SGHVS and CDR2 FNYEAQ. DNA for the CDR3: TGTGCCAGCAGCTTAGGCAACCTGAAATTAACCGGGGAGCTGTTTTTT. This translates into CASSLGNLKLTGELFF.

Only a few counts were recorded for this clone. J is TRBJ2-5 and V is TRBV6-6; a weak D match, TRBD2 (7 bases). CDR3 length: 15 amino acids. V lost 2 bases, J lost 1 base, and 11 bases lay in between. Germline V gene sequence: CDR1 MNHNY, CDR2 SVGAGI (reference sequence). The CDR3 sequence is CASSYGGAVQETQYF. In DNA form, the CDR3 reads TGTGCCAGCAGTTACGGGGGGGCAGTCCAAGAGACCCAGTACTTC.

The V call is TRBV7-9, the J call TRBJ1-6; no clear D. Germline lookup yields CDR1 SEHNR and CDR2 FQNEAQ (reference sequence). This CDR3 is built from 13 residues. Between the trimmed V and J ends, which lost 4 bases and 9 bases, there was a span of 10 bases. The CDR3: CASSSVGSSPLHF. The CDR3 DNA reads as TGTGCCAGCAGCTCGGTGGGGAGTTCACCCCTCCACTTT.

The J gene is TRBJ2-1, the V gene TRBV5-1, with 8 bases fitting TRBD2. Germline V gives CDR1 SGHRS, CDR2 YFSETQ. The CDR3 consists of 16 residues. V was pared by 4 bases and J by 4 bases, with 10 bases of the junction left unmatched. The CDR3 DNA follows: TGCGCCAGCAGCCGGGAAAGCGGGAGCGGTTACAATGAGCAGTTCTTC. Its translation: CASSRESGSGYNEQFF.